This T cell receptor (beta chain) was obtained from a study of T cells in Graves' hyperthyroidism and ophthalmopathy. Not enrolled were patients with uncontrolled infection, other autoimmune disease, pregnancy or lactation. CDR1 is MDHEN and CDR2 is SYDVKM in the germline V gene. Trimming stripped 2 bases from V and 2 bases from J, with 7 bases between. CDR3 length: 13 amino acids. The source material, RNA transcripts, was used to amplify TCR beta CDR3 regions. The TCR CDR3 was amplified in a first-round RT-PCR using the HTBI primer set. Via MiXCR, TCRdb re-called the multiplex PCR reads, giving one row per CDR3 protein. The table shows roughly 740,000 distinct CDR3 sequences, with about 17% occurring only once. This clonotype was seen ten or more times. Antigen unknown. Study results and caveats: Ophthalmopathy, which appeared later, was predicted by the model a median roughly 6.4 months before onset. Most clonotypes expanded in the thyroid (above 0.001) were also present in blood.

The sequence derives from a man aged 18 to 35 with Graves' hyperthyroidism. The sequencing input was blood. The chain employs TRBV28 and TRBJ2-7; D call uncertain. The CDR3 protein is CASSLDGAYEQYF. In nucleotides, the CDR3 is TGTGCCAGCAGTTTAGACGGAGCCTACGAGCAGTACTTC.